This T cell receptor beta chain was captured in a study of tissue T cells after allogeneic stem cell transplantation (dated by TCRdb to about 2022). About the full investigation: All GVHD patients received grafts from donors, several unmodified and three CD34-selected to deplete T cells. When multiple samples of a tissue were available, H&E sections were reviewed by a pathologist, and samples with histologically apparent lymphocytes were prioritized for sequencing. The study profiled TCR beta repertoires in many tissues obtained from research autopsies of patients with and without GVHD, and also in mouse models of GVHD. The human arm was conducted as a prospective observational study, and neither blinding nor randomization was performed. The paper's findings and limits, for the study overall: Sampling depth was acknowledged as a limitation, and the patient cohort was both small and clinically heterogeneous. Only a few T cell clones appeared in more than one patient, yet motif-based clustering showed tissue-specific repertoire signatures that were shared between patients. The study did not determine which tissue TCRs were alloreactive or antigen-specific, and some clones might have been persisting host cells. In both patients and mice, T cells from blood and spleen picked up only a limited part of the TCR repertoire that was detected in tissues. Within patients, how anatomically similar tissues were was a major factor shaping TCR repertoire composition, regardless of disease or transplant status.

This clone is considered large (0.1 to 1%). The target of this receptor is not known. Base quality data are lacking; no much larger clone is found one base away. Library construction relied on the immunoSEQ multiplex PCR assay. Adaptive Biotechnologies performed the TCRbeta CDR3 sequencing at survey depth and reported CDR3 sequences, V/J genes, productive frequency and template counts. TCR beta CDR3 regions were amplified from genomic DNA instead of RNA. From the authors' description of their analysis: Pairwise repertoire overlap between tissues was quantified with Jensen-Shannon divergence, where 1 means complete divergence and 0 identical. Tissues were clustered by single-linkage agglomerative hierarchical clustering of pairwise JSD values, and the clustering results were displayed as dendrograms. GLIPH2 was run on all patient samples with simulation_depth 1000, kmer_min_depth 3, cdr3_length_cutoff 8, keeping groups with more than two unique CDR3s. A standardized tissue-overlap score extrapolated Jaccard GLIPH-group overlap across patients to a standard repertoire size of 1000 clones. To look at how diversity was associated with clinical or experimental variables, linear mixed-effect models were used, with tissue treated as a fixed effect and individual treated as a random effect. Sourced from immuneACCESS, this table was stored by TCRdb with only in-frame sequences that have V and J called. A share of the clones is absent; for the studies checked, an unresolved V gene accounts for under half, and the remainder has no known explanation. V, J and clone size are those of that table, while D and trimming were read from the DNA. Within this sample are 950 to 1,500 clones, with about three fifths of them counted one time only. About a sixth of the sample belongs to the ten largest clones.

Per the publication, the time point label means: human tissue collected at research (rapid) autopsy. Over an approximately three-year period, several adult allo-HCT recipients who had steroid-refractory GVHD were prospectively enrolled in a research-autopsy study. Gastrointestinal GVHD was present in all GVHD patients, several lines of GVHD-directed therapy were administered to all GVHD patients, and skin involvement was additionally present in 4 or 5 GVHD patients. Autopsy tissues, which were obtained after a median post-mortem interval of about ten hours, included GI sites from esophagus to rectum, liver, skin and lymphoid organs including spleen. Autopsy specimens were bisected, with one portion flash-frozen in liquid nitrogen and the rest formalin-fixed; GI outer muscle layers were removed. To extract genomic DNA from frozen tissues, either the Mag-Bind Blood & Tissue DNA HDQ 96 Kit on a Chemagic 360 or the DNeasy Blood & Tissue Kit was used. Because of concern about red blood cell contamination, extracted DNA underwent additional purification with the Genomic DNA Clean & Concentrator-25 kit.

CDR1 SGHDT and CDR2 YYEEEE were looked up in the germline V gene. Clipping removes 4 bases from V and 7 bases from J, with 8 as the unmatched junction base count. There are 15 amino acids in the CDR3, from cysteine to phenylalanine inclusive. Just CDR3 DNA is preserved here, 45 bases in frame from base 1. The chain is made from TRBV5-6 and TRBJ1-6; the central 7 bases match TRBD1. This TCR was recovered from a male patient of 60 years or more with steroid-refractory graft-versus-host disease after an allogeneic stem cell transplant. After a transplant, the graft donor may have provided part of the T cells. The material was stomach tissue, obtained at autopsy. CDR3 protein: CASSPQGRTNSPLHF. The sequenced DNA is TGTGCCAGCAGCCCACAGGGGCGAACGAATTCACCCCTCCACTTT.